This T cell receptor (beta chain) was identified in a study of T cells after yellow fever vaccination. This clonotype was picked up many times. Its antigen is as yet unknown. TCRdb re-derived calls from the 5' RACE reads in MiXCR, one entry per CDR3 protein. The sample yields over 150,000 distinct CDR3 sequences, approximately 6.2% seen once. Study results and caveats: It was a small share of clonotypes that appeared in both CD4 and CD8 compartments. Faster peaking, at day 5 versus 15, marked a secondary response that was weaker.

V gave up 0 bases and J gave up 3 bases; unmatched junction bases: 7. The CDR3 has 17 residues. CDR1 is LGHNA, CDR2 YSLEER, per germline. The chain links TRBV4-3 to TRBJ2-1, with 8 bases aligning to TRBD2. This sample comprised CD4+ T cells sorted from PBMCs, obtained on the day of the first yellow fever vaccination. The TCR was taken from a man aged 18 to 30 who received the YFV17D yellow fever vaccine. The CDR3 coding sequence is TGCGCCAGCAGCCAAGATCTGAGCGGGGGAATCTACAATGAGCAGTTCTTC. It is translated as CASSQDLSGGIYNEQFF.